This TCR beta chain was found in a study of technical replicates of blood from a few donors. Sequencing was performed with immunoSEQ multiplex PCR; in TCRdb, only in-frame clones are kept and a portion is missing. Of 73,000 or so clones in the sample, roughly nine tenths were seen once. Deletions cut 6 bases from V and 8 bases from J, with 19 bases between. Germline V gene data show CDR1 as MGHRA and CDR2 as YSYEKL. The CDR3 loop spans 14 amino acids. The V gene is TRBV4-1, the J gene TRBJ1-2, with D perhaps matching TRBD1 (6 bases). This TCR was sampled from a human donor in good health. Sequencing used T cells isolated from PBMCs. The CDR3 DNA sequence: TGCGCCAGCAGACCACAGGGTGCGACGGGCGGCTACACCTTC. This gives the protein CASRPQGATGGYTF.